The present T cell receptor (beta chain) was sequenced within a study of blood T cell repertoires in COVID-19. Self-reported history from a screening survey and questionnaire set each donor's cohort. Germline V gene data show CDR1 as SGHDT and CDR2 as YYEEEE. The ends were cut back, 3 bases at V and 3 bases at J, with 10 bases in the middle. This CDR3 region has 13 residues. Repertoires were generated with immunoSEQ multiplex PCR, while TCRdb's copy carries only in-frame clones and drops some. The sample lists some 130,000 clones; about 80% were seen once. Material for sequencing was PBMCs or T cells enriched from blood (not recorded which). The rearrangement joins TRBV5-6 to TRBJ2-7, with D tentatively TRBD1 (6 bases). The clonotype originates from a woman in her forties or fifties who had recovered from COVID-19. CDR3 loop: CASSSTGFYEQYF. The CDR3 nucleotides read TGTGCCAGCAGCTCTACAGGGTTCTACGAGCAGTACTTC.